The 21 T cell receptor beta chains listed next were all sequenced from one sample in a study of T cell changes during pregnancy in multiple sclerosis. The repertoire was sequenced with immunoSEQ multiplex PCR; TCRdb's copy has only in-frame clones and lacks some. The sample has about 36,000 clones; around 89% are singletons. Sequenced material: CD4+ T cells from peripheral blood mononuclear cells, taken in the first trimester of pregnancy. These receptors were obtained from a female donor with multiple sclerosis, enrolled in a pregnancy study.

A note on this clone: At one end, the junction sequence differs from germline, possibly due to a read error. The chain carries TRBV7-9 and TRBJ2-1; no clear D gene. The germline gives CDR1 SEHNR, CDR2 FQNEAQ (reference sequence). The CDR3 extends over 14 amino acids. This CDR3 reads CASSLDKADREQFF. As DNA, the CDR3 is TGTGCCAGCAGTTTAGACAAGGCGGATCGTGAGCAGTTCTTC.

This rearrangement joins TRBV18 to TRBJ2-5; tentatively, D is TRBD2 (5 bases). CDR3 length equals 13 residues. Trimming pared 6 bases from V and 1 base from J, leaving 9 bases between. Germline CDR1 KGHSH, CDR2 LQKENI. CDR3 loop: CASSGESQETQYF. The DNA of the CDR3 is TGTGCCAGCTCCGGGGAATCCCAAGAGACCCAGTACTTC.

V gene TRBV6-6 combines with J gene TRBJ1-5, with D uncertain. Germline V gives CDR1 MNHNY, CDR2 SVGAGI (reference sequence). V was cut by 2 bases and J by 3 bases, with 8 bases left in between. The CDR3 loop spans 14 amino acids. DNA of the CDR3: TGTGCCAGCAGTTACGCGTCGCTCAATCAGCCCCAGCATTTT. Translating gives CASSYASLNQPQHF.

The chain combines TRBV5-4 with TRBJ2-5; 8 nucleotides match TRBD1. CDR1 and CDR2 (germline): SGHNT, YYREEE (reference sequence). The V segment lost 4 bases and the J segment 4 bases; nucleotides outside the gene matches: 6. The CDR3 extends over 14 amino acids. In DNA, the CDR3 is TGTGCCAGCAGCGGGGGGACAGGACGAGAGACCCAGTACTTC. Protein: CASSGGTGRETQYF.

The chain employs TRBV19 and TRBJ1-2; TRBD1 is a possible D gene (5 bases). CDR1 LNHDA and CDR2 SQIVND come from the germline V gene (reference sequence). V was pared by 5 bases and J by 4 bases, with 17 bases between. The CDR3 sequence is 15 residues long. CDR3 sequence (DNA): TGTGCCAGTAGTCCCCGTGGGGGGAAGACCTATGGCTACACCTTC. It encodes CASSPRGGKTYGYTF.

This chain connects TRBV5-1 to TRBJ2-3; 7 nucleotides agree with TRBD2. Germline CDR1 and CDR2: SGHRS and YFSETQ. The V and J ends lost 4 bases and 0 bases, in that order; junction bases with no gene match: 5. The CDR3 runs to 15 residues. Written as DNA, the CDR3 is TGCGCCAGCAGCCGGAGCGGGACCAGCACAGATACGCAGTATTTT. Translating gives CASSRSGTSTDTQYF.

The rearrangement uses TRBV28 and TRBJ1-1, with D uncertain. V lost 7 bases and J 3 bases, leaving 15 bases between the germline ends. Germline CDR1 reads MDHEN; CDR2 reads SYDVKM. This CDR3 region has 14 residues. The CDR3 DNA reads as TGTGCCAGCAAGTCTGCCGTCAGGCACACTGAAGCTTTCTTT. Translated: CASKSAVRHTEAFF. Full variable domain (outside the CDR3, taken from reference TRBV28 and TRBJ1-1): DVKVTQSSRYLVKRTGEKVFLECVQDMDHENMFWYRQDPGLGLRLIYFSYDVKMKEKGDIPEGYSVSREKKERFSLILESASTNQTSMYLCASKSAVRHTEAFFGQGTRLTVV.

The DNA of the CDR3 is TGTGCCATCGGGGAGAGGCGGGGACAGGAGACCCAGTACTTC. Translation gives CAIGERRGQETQYF. The chain employs TRBV10-3 and TRBJ2-5, with a weak D call TRBD1 (7 bases). This CDR3 contains 14 residues. Looked up from germline, CDR1 is ENHRY and CDR2 is SYGVKD. Trimming pared 8 bases from V and 5 bases from J, leaving 18 bases between.

The chain is built from TRBV6-1 and TRBJ1-5, with 7 bases that match TRBD1. Trimming cost V 6 bases and J 4 bases; bases outside gene matches: 6. Germline V lookup: CDR1 MNHNS, CDR2 SASEGT. CDR3 size: 14 residues. The CDR3: CASRTQGTNQPQHF. The CDR3 DNA follows: TGTGCCAGCAGGACACAGGGGACTAATCAGCCCCAGCATTTT.

This clone was seen a few times. V and J are TRBV5-1 and TRBJ2-1, with 14 bases lining up with TRBD2. Per the germline V gene, CDR1 is SGHRS and CDR2 is YFSETQ. V lost 0 bases and J lost 5; bases outside the gene matches: 10. This CDR3 has 19 amino acids. For the CDR3, the DNA is TGCGCCAGCAGCTTGGGACTAGCGGGAGGGGACGGGTTGAACAATGAGCAGTTCTTC. Translating it yields CASSLGLAGGDGLNNEQFF.

The V and J genes are TRBV28 and TRBJ1-5; 9 positions agree with TRBD1. From germline, CDR1 is MDHEN and CDR2 SYDVKM. V shed 11 bases and J 3 bases; nucleotides not matched to a gene: 2. The CDR3 is 12 amino acids. CDR3 in amino acids: CAGQGPNQPQHF. CDR3 in DNA: TGTGCCGGACAGGGGCCCAATCAGCCCCAGCATTTT. The whole variable domain, filled in from reference TRBV28 and TRBJ1-5, reads DVKVTQSSRYLVKRTGEKVFLECVQDMDHENMFWYRQDPGLGLRLIYFSYDVKMKEKGDIPEGYSVSREKKERFSLILESASTNQTSMYLCAGQGPNQPQHFGDGTRLSIL.

This clone was seen a handful of times. The V gene is TRBV5-1, the J gene TRBJ2-5; tentatively, D is TRBD2 (6 bases). Looked up from germline, CDR1 is SGHRS and CDR2 is YFSETQ. The CDR3 sequence is 15 residues long. Trimming pared 4 bases from V and 1 base from J, leaving 14 bases between. The CDR3 region is CASSRGGVPQETQYF. CDR3 in DNA: TGCGCCAGCAGCCGCGGAGGGGTTCCCCAAGAGACCCAGTACTTC.

V is TRBV19 and J is TRBJ1-5; tentatively, D is TRBD1 (6 bases). V was cut by 9 bases and J by 0 bases, with 12 bases left in between. The length of the CDR3 is 14 residues. The germline V gene encodes CDR1 LNHDA and CDR2 SQIVND (reference sequence). Here the CDR3 reads CASATGYSNQPQHF. The CDR3 nucleotides read TGTGCCAGCGCGACAGGCTATAGCAATCAGCCCCAGCATTTT.

V is TRBV29-1 and J is TRBJ1-2; D is ambiguous. V lost 2 bases and J 2 bases, leaving 6 bases between the germline ends. The length of the CDR3 is 12 residues. Germline loops: CDR1 SQVTM, CDR2 ANQGSEA. Written as DNA, the CDR3 is TGCAGCGTTGAATACAGCAACTATGGCTACACCTTC. This sequence encodes CSVEYSNYGYTF. Full variable domain (rest looked up from reference TRBV29-1 and TRBJ1-2): SAVISQKPSRDICQRGTSLTIQCQVDSQVTMMFWYRQQPGQSLTLIATANQGSEATYESGFVIDKFPISRPNLTFSTLTVSNMSPEDSSIYLCSVEYSNYGYTFGSGTRLTVV.

This clone was recorded only once. The chain links TRBV5-1 to TRBJ2-1; 7 bases are a match to TRBD2. V trimming: 3 bases; J trimming: 7 bases; junction bases outside the gene matches: 7. The length of the CDR3 is 14 residues. Germline V gene sequence: CDR1 SGHRS, CDR2 YFSETQ. The CDR3 coding sequence is TGCGCCAGCAGCTGGGGGGAGGGCATAAATGAGCAGTTCTTC. It is translated as CASSWGEGINEQFF.

V is TRBV9 and J is TRBJ1-2; 9 nucleotides align to TRBD1. Losses at the gene ends were 5 bases for V and 8 bases for J; bases not matched to a gene: 7. The CDR3 runs 13 residues. CDR1 and CDR2 from the germline V gene are SGDLS and YYNGEE. The CDR3 is CASRGGQGGGYTF. The DNA of the CDR3 is TGTGCCAGCAGGGGGGGACAGGGAGGCGGCTACACCTTC.

The chain has TRBV27 and TRBJ1-1, with 10 bases that match TRBD1. The V gene end was trimmed by 0 bases and the J gene end by 5 bases; junction bases not matched to a gene: 3. The CDR3 totals 15 residues. CDR1 and CDR2 (germline): MNHEY, SMNVEV (reference sequence). As DNA, the CDR3 is TGTGCCAGCAGTTTATCGGGACAGGGGATAACTGAAGCTTTCTTT. This sequence encodes CASSLSGQGITEAFF.

This rearrangement joins TRBV5-6 to TRBJ2-7, with D perhaps matching TRBD2 (6 bases). Germline V lookup: CDR1 SGHDT, CDR2 YYEEEE. The CDR3 has 14 residues. V was pared by 6 bases and J by 2 bases, with 15 bases between. This chain's CDR3 is CASTAGTFPYEQYF. In nucleotides, the CDR3 is TGTGCCAGCACCGCCGGGACTTTCCCCTACGAGCAGTACTTC.

This chain joins TRBV5-6 and TRBJ1-1, with D possibly being TRBD1 (5 bases). V was shortened by 0 bases and J by 4 bases, with 10 bases between the two germline ends. CDR3 size: 14 residues. CDR1 and CDR2 from the germline V gene are SGHDT and YYEEEE. CDR3 residues: CASSLAQGITEAFF. CDR3 nucleotides: TGTGCCAGCAGCTTGGCCCAGGGAATCACTGAAGCTTTCTTT. The whole variable domain, remainder taken from reference TRBV5-6 and TRBJ1-1, is DAGVTQSPTHLIKTRGQQVTLRCSPKSGHDTVSWYQQALGQGPQFIFQYYEEEERQRGNFPDRFSGHQFPNYSSELNVNALLLGDSALYLCASSLAQGITEAFFGQGTRLTVV.

This chain links TRBV29-1 with TRBJ1-1; D gene ambiguous. The CDR3 runs to 14 residues. Between the trimmed V and J ends, which lost 5 bases and 2 bases, there was a span of 15 bases. Per germline, CDR1 SQVTM and CDR2 ANQGSEA. The CDR3 here is CSVSQGGLNTEAFF. CDR3 coding DNA: TGCAGCGTTTCACAAGGAGGATTAAACACTGAAGCTTTCTTT.

This sequence joins TRBV5-4 and TRBJ2-3; 7 bases fit TRBD2. CDR3 length: 16 residues. Per the germline V gene, CDR1 is SGHNT and CDR2 is YYREEE (reference sequence). V lost 4 bases and J lost 1; bases outside the gene matches: 9. CDR3 bases: TGTGCCAGCAGCCTTCCGGGACTAAAAGGCACAGATACGCAGTATTTT. It codes for CASSLPGLKGTDTQYF.